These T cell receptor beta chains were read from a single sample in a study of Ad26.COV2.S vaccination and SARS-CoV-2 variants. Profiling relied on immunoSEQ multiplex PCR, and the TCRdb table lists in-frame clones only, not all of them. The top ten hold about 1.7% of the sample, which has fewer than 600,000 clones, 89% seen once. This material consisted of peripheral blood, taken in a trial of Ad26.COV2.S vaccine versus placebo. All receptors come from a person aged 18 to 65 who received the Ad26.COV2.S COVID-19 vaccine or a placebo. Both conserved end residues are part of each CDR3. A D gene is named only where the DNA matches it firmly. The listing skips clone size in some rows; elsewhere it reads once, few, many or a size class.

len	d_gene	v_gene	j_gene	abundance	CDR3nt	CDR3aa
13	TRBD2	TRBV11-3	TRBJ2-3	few	TGTGCCAGCAGCTTAGGGACTAGCGGGGCGCAGTATTTT	CASSLGTSGAQYF
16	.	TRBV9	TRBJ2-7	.	TGTGCCAGCAGTCCTGAGGGGGGAGCCCTCTCCTACGAGCAGTACTTC	CASSPEGGALSYEQYF
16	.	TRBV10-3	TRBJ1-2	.	TGTGCCATCAGCACCGAAGAGGGCAGGGTCGGATTTGGCTACACCTTC	CAISTEEGRVGFGYTF
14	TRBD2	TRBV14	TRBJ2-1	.	TGTGCCAGCAGCGGGACTAGCGCCCACAATCAGCAGTTCTTC	CASSGTSAHNQQFF
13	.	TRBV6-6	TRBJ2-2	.	TGTGCCAGCAGTTTAGTTGGAACCGGGGAGCTGTTTTTT	CASSLVGTGELFF
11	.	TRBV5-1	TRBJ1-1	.	TGCGCCAGCAGCTTGGACAGTGAAGCTTTCTTT	CASSLDSEAFF
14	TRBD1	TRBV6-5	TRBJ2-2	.	TGTGCCAGCACTCCCGGACAGGGGACCGGGGAGCTGTTTTTT	CASTPGQGTGELFF
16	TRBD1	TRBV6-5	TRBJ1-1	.	TGTGCCAGCAGTTCCCCCGGGACAGGGGGGTTGTTGGAAGCTTTCTTT	CASSSPGTGGLLEAFF
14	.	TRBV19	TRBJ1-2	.	TGTGCCAGTAGTATGACCGGACAGAACTATGGCTACACCTTC	CASSMTGQNYGYTF
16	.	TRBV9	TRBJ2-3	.	TGTGCCAGCAGCGAGGCCGGGAAGGCTGGCACAGATACGCAGTATTTT	CASSEAGKAGTDTQYF
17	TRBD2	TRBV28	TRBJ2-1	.	TGTGCCAGCAGTTCCCCCGCCGCGGGAGGGCGTTTGAATGAGCAGTTCTTC	CASSSPAAGGRLNEQFF
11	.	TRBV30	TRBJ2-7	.	TGTGCCTGGGGAATCTCCTACGAGCAGTACTTC	CAWGISYEQYF
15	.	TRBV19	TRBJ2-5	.	TGTGCCAGCGGCGGAGTTTTGGGTTTCCAAGAGACCCAGTACTTC	CASGGVLGFQETQYF
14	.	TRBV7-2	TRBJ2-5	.	TGTGCCAGCAGCCTAGTGCGGGGGCGGGAGACCCAGTACTTC	CASSLVRGRETQYF
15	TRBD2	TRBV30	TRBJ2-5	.	TGTGCCTGGGCAACGACTAGCGGGGGGCGAGAGACCCAGTACTTC	CAWATTSGGRETQYF
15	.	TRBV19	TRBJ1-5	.	TGTGCCAGTAGTATGGGCAGGGTTGGAAATCAGCCCCAGCATTTT	CASSMGRVGNQPQHF
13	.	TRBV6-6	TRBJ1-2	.	TGTGCCAGCAGTCAAGCCGGGGACTATGGCTACACCTTC	CASSQAGDYGYTF
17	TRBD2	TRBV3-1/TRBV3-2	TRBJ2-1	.	TGTGCCAGCAGCCAAGCGAGACTAGCGGGAGGGCGGAATGAGCAGTTCTTC	CASSQARLAGGRNEQFF
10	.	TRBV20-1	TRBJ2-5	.	TGCAGTGCGCCGCAAGAGACCCAGTACTTC	CSAPQETQYF
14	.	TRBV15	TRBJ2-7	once	TGTGCCACCAGCAGAGAGGGCAGATCCTACGAGCAGTACTTC	CATSREGRSYEQYF
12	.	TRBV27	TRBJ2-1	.	TGTGCCAGCGGGGGCCCATACAATGAGCAGTTCTTC	CASGGPYNEQFF
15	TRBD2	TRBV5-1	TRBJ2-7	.	TGCGCCAGCAGCTTTCTAGCGGGGGGTTCCTACGAGCAGTACTTC	CASSFLAGGSYEQYF
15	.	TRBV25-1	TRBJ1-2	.	TGTGCCAGCAGTGGACTTTTGAGGTCGTCCTATGGCTACACCTTC	CASSGLLRSSYGYTF
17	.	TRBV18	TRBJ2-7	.	TGTGCCAGCTCACCTTCGGGGCATTTAGGGAACTCCTACGAGCAGTACTTC	CASSPSGHLGNSYEQYF
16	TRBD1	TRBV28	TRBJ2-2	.	TGTGCCAGCAGTACGGGACAGGGGTTTTTTACCGGGGAGCTGTTTTTT	CASSTGQGFFTGELFF
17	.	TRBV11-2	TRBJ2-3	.	TGTGCCAGCAGCCTTATATCTTTCCAGGGTGGCACAGATACGCAGTATTTT	CASSLISFQGGTDTQYF
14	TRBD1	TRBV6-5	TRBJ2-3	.	TGTGCCAGCACCAAGACAGGGGCCCCAGATACGCAGTATTTT	CASTKTGAPDTQYF
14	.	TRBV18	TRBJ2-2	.	TGTGCCAGCTCGAAACAGGGTGACACCGGGGAGCTGTTTTTT	CASSKQGDTGELFF
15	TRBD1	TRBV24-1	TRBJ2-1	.	TGTGCCACCAGGGGCCCGGGACAGGGACCCAATGAGCAGTTCTTC	CATRGPGQGPNEQFF
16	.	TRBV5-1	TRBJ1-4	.	TGCGCCAGCAGCTTGGGACAGAGCACAACTAATGAAAAACTGTTTTTT	CASSLGQSTTNEKLFF
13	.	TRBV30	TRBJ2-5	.	TGTGCCTGGAGTGTACTGGGGGTAGAGACCCAGTACTTC	CAWSVLGVETQYF
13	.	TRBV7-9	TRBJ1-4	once	TGTGCCAGCAGCCCTAAGGAGGGGCTCGCCCATGTTTTT	CASSPKEGLAHVF
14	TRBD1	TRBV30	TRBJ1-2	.	TGTGCCTGGAGGACAGGGGGCTTTAACTATGGCTACACCTTC	CAWRTGGFNYGYTF
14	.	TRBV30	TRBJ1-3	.	TGTGCCTGGAGTTTCCGGGGCTCTGGAAACACCATATATTTT	CAWSFRGSGNTIYF
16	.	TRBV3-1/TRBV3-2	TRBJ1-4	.	TGTGCCAGCAGCCACGTGGCTGGCAGGGTGGGTGAAAAACTGTTTTTT	CASSHVAGRVGEKLFF
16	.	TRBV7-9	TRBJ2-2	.	TGTGCCAGCAGCTTAACTGGGAGAGGGCGCCTAGGGGAGCTGTTTTTT	CASSLTGRGRLGELFF
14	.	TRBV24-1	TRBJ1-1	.	TGTGCCACCAGCGACAACAGGGTTAACACTGAAGCTTTCTTT	CATSDNRVNTEAFF
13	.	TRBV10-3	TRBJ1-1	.	TGTGCCACTGCAGTCAGGGATAACACTGAAGCTTTCTTT	CATAVRDNTEAFF
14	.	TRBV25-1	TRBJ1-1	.	TGTGCCAGCACCCGGGGGGGGTTGGACACTGAAGCTTTCTTT	CASTRGGLDTEAFF
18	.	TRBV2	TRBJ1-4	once	TGTGCCAGCAGTGCTCCGGCAGGGAATCTTGCAACTAATGAAAAACTGTTTTTT	CASSAPAGNLATNEKLFF
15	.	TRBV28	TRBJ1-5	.	TGTGCCAGCAGTTTTCGGGGGGGGGACAATCAGCCCCAGCATTTT	CASSFRGGDNQPQHF
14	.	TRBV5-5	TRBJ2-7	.	TGTGCCAGCAGCTTGGCGGTCGGGTCCTACGAGCAGTACTTC	CASSLAVGSYEQYF
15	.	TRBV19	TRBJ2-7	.	TGTGCCAGTAGTACCTGGACGGCAGAGGGGTACGAGCAGTACTTC	CASSTWTAEGYEQYF
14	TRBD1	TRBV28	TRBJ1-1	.	TGTGCCAGCAGTCCCGGACAGGGGGCGACTGAAGCTTTCTTT	CASSPGQGATEAFF
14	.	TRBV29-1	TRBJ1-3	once	TGCAGCGTTGTGTGGGGGCGTGATGGAAACACCATATATTTT	CSVVWGRDGNTIYF
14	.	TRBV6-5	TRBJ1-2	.	TGTGCCAGCATCTCGGGCAGCGTACCCTATGGCTACACCTTC	CASISGSVPYGYTF